Listed here are 30 T cell receptor beta chains from one sample, sequenced in a study of monozygotic twins with inflammatory bowel disease. TCRdb re-called the 5' RACE reads and catalogs CDR3 proteins one per entry, DNA excluded. The sample totals roughly 150,000 distinct CDR3 sequences. The specimen sequenced was blood. These receptor sequences come from a human donor with ulcerative colitis or Crohn's disease, or a healthy co-twin of an affected twin (not recorded which).

This sequence joins TRBV24-1 and TRBJ2-1; TCRdb outputs TRBD2, but without DNA this stays unchecked. CDR1 is KGHDR, CDR2 SFDVKD, per germline. The CDR3 is 19 amino acids. The CDR3 here is CATSPVTVNGTSVYNEQFF.

The genes are TRBV7-7 and TRBJ2-5. This CDR3 region has 15 residues. Germline V CDR1 and CDR2: SSHAT, FNYEAQ (reference sequence). CDR3 sequence: CASSENGLLKETQYF. Full variable domain (outside the CDR3, taken from reference TRBV7-7 and TRBJ2-5): GAGVSQSPRYKVTKRGQDVTLRCDPISSHATLYWYQQALGQGPEFLTYFNYEAQPDKSGLPSDRFSAERPEGSISTLTIQRTEQRDSAMYRCASSENGLLKETQYFGPGTRLLVL.

The rearrangement uses TRBV6-1 and TRBJ2-1. The CDR3 sequence is 14 residues long. Germline lookup yields CDR1 MNHNS and CDR2 SASEGT. The CDR3 loop is CASSRTRAYNEQFF.

The CDR3: CASRLQNTEAFF. The V gene is TRBV7-2, the J gene TRBJ1-1. Germline CDR1 SGHTA, CDR2 FQGNSA. CDR3 length equals 12 residues.

V is TRBV10-3 and J is TRBJ1-1; checking the TCRdb D call of TRBD1 is not possible without DNA. CDR1 ENHRY and CDR2 SYGVKD come from the germline V gene. The CDR3 runs to 13 residues. The CDR3 is CALRQGTDTEAFF.

The chain couples TRBV29-1 to TRBJ2-1; no DNA is available, so the TRBD2 call from TCRdb remains unchecked. Per the germline V gene, CDR1 is SQVTM and CDR2 is ANQGSEA. This CDR3 has 13 amino acids. The CDR3 here is CSVDKGGLNEQFF.

The chain joins TRBV5-6 to TRBJ2-7; TCRdb picks TRBD2, but there is no DNA to check that call. The CDR3 loop spans 16 amino acids. Germline lookup yields CDR1 SGHDT and CDR2 YYEEEE. Here the CDR3 reads CASSLFPGSGSHEQYF.

The chain is built from TRBV19 and TRBJ2-1; no DNA is available, so the TRBD1 call from TCRdb remains unchecked. The germline gives CDR1 LNHDA, CDR2 SQIVND (reference sequence). CDR3 length equals 14 residues. The CDR3 spells CASSTGMPYVVQFF.

The J gene is TRBJ2-2, the V gene TRBV7-6. Germline assignment: CDR1 SGHVS and CDR2 FNYEAQ. The CDR3 is 13 residues long. The CDR3 is CASREEVAGELFF. The full variable domain, with the rest looked up from reference TRBV7-6 and TRBJ2-2, is GAGVSQSPRYKVTKRGQDVALRCDPISGHVSLYWYRQALGQGPEFLTYFNYEAQQDKSGLPNDRFSAERPEGSISTLTIQRTEQRDSAMYRCASREEVAGELFFGEGSRLTVL.

V is TRBV5-1 and J is TRBJ2-2. CDR3 length: 16 amino acids. Germline V lookup: CDR1 SGHRS, CDR2 YFSETQ. Here the CDR3 reads CASRPDLTANTGELFF.

V and J are TRBV6-2 or TRBV6-3 and TRBJ2-2; the D gene TCRdb calls, TRBD2, cannot be checked with no DNA. This CDR3 is 13 amino acids long. Germline CDR1 reads MNHEY; CDR2 reads SVGEGT. The CDR3 sequence: CASSSRGGGELFF.

This chain uses TRBV30 with TRBJ2-7; there is no DNA to check the TCRdb D call of TRBD2. This CDR3 is built from 15 residues. Germline values: CDR1 GTSNPN, CDR2 SVGIG (reference sequence). CDR3 in amino acids: CAWNPLERDPYEQYF.

The V and J genes are TRBV6-1 and TRBJ2-3; TCRdb selects TRBD1, and the lack of DNA leaves this call unchecked. The germline gives CDR1 MNHNS, CDR2 SASEGT. The CDR3 totals 16 residues. CDR3 sequence reads: CASRPQGEGYTDTQYF.

This chain uses TRBV7-3 with TRBJ1-2; TCRdb designates TRBD1, a call that cannot be tested without DNA. Germline V gives CDR1 SGHTA, CDR2 FQGTGA. The CDR3 has 13 residues. CDR3: CASSEPGLGGYTF.

The chain carries TRBV15 and TRBJ2-1; TCRdb indicates TRBD2, and absent DNA this call remains unverified. CDR3 length: 15 amino acids. Germline V CDR1 and CDR2: LNHNV, YYDKDF (reference sequence). The CDR3 loop reads CATSREAGGVNEQFF.

The rearrangement links TRBV6-5 to TRBJ2-7; TCRdb returns TRBD1, unconfirmable since there is no DNA. CDR1 is MNHEY, CDR2 SVGAGI, per germline. This CDR3 region has 15 residues. CDR3 protein: CASSSPTGAIYEQYF.

The rearrangement uses TRBV5-4 and TRBJ1-2; TCRdb selects TRBD1, and the lack of DNA leaves this call unchecked. Germline CDR1 reads SGHNT; CDR2 reads YYREEE (reference sequence). This CDR3 comprises 14 residues. CDR3 sequence reads: CASSLKGANYGYTF.

This chain links TRBV5-1 with TRBJ2-7; the D call of TRBD2 rests on TCRdb alone, since no DNA is present to check it. The CDR3 is made up of 19 amino acids. Germline assignment: CDR1 SGHRS and CDR2 YFSETQ. The CDR3 loop is CASSPGTSGRNLGAYEQYF.

The CDR3 spells CASSQDPLRANTGELFF. V gene TRBV14 combines with J gene TRBJ2-2; TCRdb's D gene call, TRBD1, goes unchecked for lack of DNA. The CDR3 extends over 17 amino acids. CDR1 is SGHDN, CDR2 FVKESK, per germline.

The rearrangement joins TRBV6-2 or TRBV6-3 to TRBJ1-1. This CDR3 region has 12 residues. Germline CDR1 is MNHEY and CDR2 is SVGEGT. This CDR3 is CASRQEFTEAFF.

The rearrangement uses TRBV27 and TRBJ1-5; TCRdb's D call, TRBD1, is unchecked because there is no DNA. There are 14 residues in the CDR3. Germline V gives CDR1 MNHEY, CDR2 SMNVEV (reference sequence). The chain's CDR3 is CASSFPGSNQPQHF.

The genes are TRBV12-3 or TRBV12-4 and TRBJ1-1; with no DNA, the TCRdb D assignment of TRBD1 cannot be verified. This CDR3 is built from 13 residues. The CDR3 spells CASSLGGGTEAFF.

CDR3 region: CASSRTGVENYGYTF. The chain is built from TRBV27 and TRBJ1-2; the D call of TRBD1 rests on TCRdb alone, since no DNA is present to check it. Germline V gene lookup returns CDR1 MNHEY and CDR2 SMNVEV (reference sequence). The length of the CDR3 is 15 residues.

This chain links TRBV7-8 with TRBJ2-2; TCRdb returns TRBD1, unconfirmable since there is no DNA. CDR1 and CDR2 from the germline V gene are SGHVS and FQNEAQ. There are 15 residues in the CDR3. The CDR3 protein is CASSLGRGTSGELFF.

The chain recombines TRBV7-8 with TRBJ2-5; TCRdb reports TRBD1, a call that lacks DNA to check it against. The CDR3 consists of 16 residues. From germline, CDR1 is SGHVS and CDR2 FQNEAQ. The CDR3 loop is CASSLAKGHRQETQYF.

This chain links TRBV24-1 with TRBJ2-1. The CDR3 runs to 14 residues. Germline V gives CDR1 KGHDR, CDR2 SFDVKD. The CDR3 loop reads CATSDLRDYNEQFF.

The chain is built from TRBV5-1 and TRBJ1-5; TCRdb's D call of TRBD1 is untestable without DNA. Germline assignment: CDR1 SGHRS and CDR2 YFSETQ. There are 15 residues in the CDR3. The CDR3 reads CASSLGQGMNQPQHF.

V is TRBV12-3 or TRBV12-4 and J is TRBJ1-5; checking the TCRdb D call of TRBD1 is not possible without DNA. This CDR3 has 13 residues. The CDR3 loop is CASSRQGSQPQHF.

This chain connects TRBV2 to TRBJ1-2. CDR1 and CDR2 from the germline V gene are SNHLY and FYNNEI. This CDR3 is 14 amino acids long. The CDR3 protein is CASKFDRNLYGYTF.

J is TRBJ2-7 and V is TRBV29-1; the D gene TCRdb calls, TRBD1, cannot be checked with no DNA. Looked up from germline, CDR1 is SQVTM and CDR2 is ANQGSEA. The CDR3 sequence is 16 residues long. Here the CDR3 reads CSVPKLPGTGPYEQYF.